The 32 T cell receptor beta chains presented below share a single source sample, sequenced in a study of neurological immune-mediated disorders. Sample time point: technical triplicate 2. TCRdb re-analysed the 5' RACE reads in MiXCR, keeping a single row per CDR3 protein. The data show about 59,000 distinct CDR3 sequences, with less than 25% seen just once and about 4.5% held by the top ten. Sequences were obtained from PBMCs. The receptors were gathered from a man aged 60-69 years with HTLV-1-associated myelopathy (HAM/TSP).

This clonotype was detected many times. The chain carries TRBV18 and TRBJ2-2, with 8 bases matching TRBD2. Looked up from germline, CDR1 is KGHSH and CDR2 is LQKENI. The CDR3 is 17 residues long. Trimming cost V 1 base and J 5 bases; bases outside gene matches: 9. CDR3 region: CASSPQLAGLGTGELFF. CDR3 sequence (DNA): TGTGCCAGCTCACCACAGCTAGCGGGCCTCGGGACCGGGGAGCTGTTTTTT.

This clonotype appeared a few times. The chain links TRBV20-1 to TRBJ2-3, with D perhaps TRBD2 (5 bases). This CDR3 comprises 14 residues. V dropped 0 bases and J dropped 7 bases, with 14 bases sitting between them. Germline CDR1 DFQATT, CDR2 SNEGSKA (reference sequence). CDR3 in amino acids: CSARDVTTTHTQYF. CDR3 nucleotide sequence: TGCAGTGCTAGAGACGTGACTACTACCCATACGCAGTATTTT.

The table lists this clonotype with many counts. The chain recombines TRBV13 with TRBJ2-7; D is undetermined. The V and J ends lost 0 bases and 3 bases respectively, with 3 bases between them. Germline lookup yields CDR1 PRHDT and CDR2 FYEKMQ (reference sequence). The CDR3 loop spans 12 amino acids. This CDR3 reads CASSLGGYEQYF. In DNA, the CDR3 is TGTGCCAGCAGCTTAGGGGGCTACGAGCAGTACTTC.

The chain recombines TRBV2 with TRBJ2-2, with 8 bases fitting TRBD2. The CDR3 is 15 residues long. Unmatched junction bases numbered 2, after V lost 5 bases and J lost 0 bases. Germline loops: CDR1 SNHLY, CDR2 FYNNEI. The CDR3 spells CASSLAGPNTGELFF. CDR3 bases: TGTGCCAGCAGTTTAGCGGGGCCGAACACCGGGGAGCTGTTTTTT.

This clonotype was seen repeatedly, ten times or more. The V and J genes are TRBV6-2 or TRBV6-3 and TRBJ2-7, with 9 bases fitting TRBD1. Germline CDR1 and CDR2: MNHEY and SVGEGT. Trimming cost V 9 bases and J 5 bases; bases outside gene matches: 5. The CDR3 is made up of 12 amino acids. The CDR3 is CASRDRADEQYF. The CDR3 DNA reads TGTGCCAGTCGGGACAGGGCCGACGAGCAGTACTTC.

The chain has TRBV5-1 and TRBJ1-3, with D unclear. Germline V gene sequence: CDR1 SGHRS, CDR2 YFSETQ. Trimming stripped 2 bases from V and 0 bases from J, with 9 bases between. The CDR3 runs 15 residues. This chain's CDR3 is CASSLVGNSGNTIYF. The DNA of the CDR3 is TGCGCCAGCAGCTTAGTCGGTAACTCTGGAAACACCATATATTTT.

This clonotype was counted at least ten times. This chain joins TRBV9 and TRBJ1-2, with D possibly matching TRBD1 (5 bases). There are 14 residues in the CDR3. V was trimmed by 3 bases and J by 2 bases, leaving 11 bases between them. The germline CDR1 and CDR2 sequences are SGDLS and YYNGEE. The CDR3 region is CASSAGPTNYGYTF. CDR3 bases: TGTGCCAGCAGCGCGGGACCGACCAACTATGGCTACACCTTC.

The chain recombines TRBV11-2 with TRBJ2-5; D remains unclear. This CDR3 is built from 13 residues. CDR1 is SGHAT and CDR2 is FQNNGV in the germline V gene. V was clipped by 5 bases and J by 1 base, with 8 bases between them. The CDR3 DNA follows: TGTGCCAGCAGCGATCACCTCCAAGAGACCCAGTACTTC. Translation: CASSDHLQETQYF.

This clonotype was observed many times. The chain links TRBV3-1 to TRBJ1-1; 7 bases align to TRBD1. The CDR3 runs 11 residues. V was clipped by 5 bases and J by 11 bases; unmatched bases: 5. Germline CDR1 is LGHDT and CDR2 is YNNKEL (reference sequence). The CDR3 nucleotides are TGTGCCAGCAGCTCGGGACAGCGGGCTTTCTTT. This translates into CASSSGQRAFF.

The chain joins TRBV5-1 to TRBJ2-2; 10 positions match TRBD1. The J segment lost 5 bases and the V segment lost 4 bases, leaving 5 bases of the junction unmatched. CDR3 size: 15 residues. The germline CDR1 and CDR2 sequences are SGHRS and YFSETQ. In nucleotides, the CDR3 is TGCGCCAGCAGCCCCGGGACAGGGGTAACCGGGGAGCTGTTTTTT. Translated, it gives CASSPGTGVTGELFF.

By share, this clonotype counts as medium-sized. The J gene is TRBJ2-7, the V gene TRBV20-1; D is ambiguous. This CDR3 has 13 residues. Per the germline V gene, CDR1 is DFQATT and CDR2 is SNEGSKA (reference sequence). The V end lost 4 bases, the J end lost 1 base, and 11 bases lay between the germline ends. This CDR3 reads CSANREASYEQYF. The CDR3, as DNA: TGCAGTGCTAACCGAGAGGCATCCTACGAGCAGTACTTC.

This clonotype appeared many times. The chain employs TRBV11-2 and TRBJ1-1, with D possibly being TRBD1 (6 bases). V lost 0 bases and J lost 4, with 12 bases in between. The CDR3 spans 15 residues. CDR1 is SGHAT, CDR2 FQNNGV, per germline. The CDR3 nucleotides read TGTGCCAGCAGCTTAGACTTGGGGGCCGTCACTGAAGCTTTCTTT. Amino acid sequence: CASSLDLGAVTEAFF.

In this sample, this clonotype turned up many times. The J gene is TRBJ2-2, the V gene TRBV6-5, with D perhaps given as TRBD1 or TRBD2 (5 bases each). Germline V CDR1 and CDR2: MNHEY, SVGAGI. V lost 8 bases, J lost 3 bases, and 16 bases lay in between. This CDR3 region has 15 residues. Here the CDR3 reads CASFSPGTDTGELFF. CDR3 nucleotide sequence: TGTGCCAGCTTCTCCCCCGGGACCGACACCGGGGAGCTGTTTTTT.

The table lists this clonotype with many counts. The rearrangement links TRBV12-3 or TRBV12-4 to TRBJ1-5; 11 nucleotides agree with TRBD1. V trimming: 5 bases; J trimming: 7 bases; junction bases outside the gene matches: 10. This CDR3 has 16 residues. CDR3 sequence (DNA): TGTGCCAGCAGTGGGACAGGGACAGGGGGAGGACAGCCCCAGCATTTT. As protein: CASSGTGTGGGQPQHF.

This clonotype was counted ten times or more. The chain carries TRBV11-2 and TRBJ2-3; 13 nucleotides match TRBD2. Trimming at V came to 5 bases and at J to 6 bases, leaving 8 bases not matched to a gene. CDR3 length: 16 amino acids. CDR1 is SGHAT and CDR2 is FQNNGV in the germline V gene. CDR3 nucleotide sequence: TGTGCCAGCAGCCCAGGGACTAGCGGGGTCAGGGATACGCAGTATTTT. Encoded protein: CASSPGTSGVRDTQYF.

This clonotype occurred many times. The chain is built from TRBV5-6 and TRBJ2-1; no clear D. The V end lost 2 bases, the J end lost 2 bases, and 11 bases lay between the germline ends. The CDR3 totals 15 residues. Germline assignment: CDR1 SGHDT and CDR2 YYEEEE. The CDR3 here is CASSFVGRPYNEQFF. The DNA of the CDR3 is TGTGCCAGCAGCTTCGTCGGTAGACCCTACAATGAGCAGTTCTTC.

In this sample, this clonotype turned up many times. This chain uses TRBV20-1 with TRBJ1-3; unclear D gene. Trimming shortened V by 2 bases and J by 4 bases, and 9 bases separated the two germline ends. Per the germline V gene, CDR1 is DFQATT and CDR2 is SNEGSKA (reference sequence). This CDR3 comprises 13 residues. CDR3 loop: CSARWATGNTIYF. In DNA, the CDR3 is TGCAGTGCTAGATGGGCAACCGGAAACACCATATATTTT.

This sequence joins TRBV7-9 and TRBJ1-1; the D is unclear. V was cut by 2 bases and J by 2 bases, with 18 bases left in between. CDR1 and CDR2 from the germline V gene are SEHNR and FQNEAQ (reference sequence). The CDR3 runs 17 residues. The CDR3 sequence is CASSLSVHNRENTEAFF. In DNA, the CDR3 is TGTGCCAGCAGCTTATCAGTTCATAACAGAGAAAACACTGAAGCTTTCTTT. Drawing the rest from reference TRBV7-9 and TRBJ1-1, the complete variable domain is DTGVSQNPRHKITKRGQNVTFRCDPISEHNRLYWYRQTLGQGPEFLTYFQNEAQLEKSRLLSDRFSAERPKGSFSTLEIQRTEQGDSAMYLCASSLSVHNRENTEAFFGQGTRLTVV.

Notes on this clonotype: No conserved phenylalanine or tryptophan is present at the end of the CDR3, so a read error is the likely explanation. The chain combines TRBV6-1 with TRBJ2-1, with D unclear. The CDR3 has 15 residues. V lost 5 bases to trimming and J lost 2 bases, with 13 bases between them. Per germline, CDR1 MNHNS and CDR2 SASEGT. The CDR3 loop is CASSPSRTTYNEQFL. The CDR3, as DNA: TGTGCCAGCAGTCCTTCACGGACCACCTACAATGAGCAGTTCTTA.

This clonotype has just a few counts. V usage is TRBV9 and J usage is TRBJ2-1, with 8 bases lining up with TRBD2. This CDR3 comprises 14 residues. The germline CDR1 and CDR2 sequences are SGDLS and YYNGEE. The J segment lost 4 bases and the V segment lost 3 bases, leaving 3 bases of the junction unmatched. The CDR3 sequence is CASSDTSGYNEQFF. The DNA for the CDR3 is TGTGCCAGCAGCGATACTAGCGGATACAATGAGCAGTTCTTC.

This clonotype was detected ten times or more. V usage is TRBV20-1 and J usage is TRBJ2-1, with D uncertain. CDR1 and CDR2 from the germline V gene are DFQATT and SNEGSKA (reference sequence). Between the trimmed V and J ends, which lost 1 base and 6 bases, there was a span of 7 bases. The CDR3 is 12 amino acids. CDR3 region: CSARGPFNEQFF. The CDR3 DNA is TGCAGTGCTAGAGGACCCTTCAATGAGCAGTTCTTC.

This clonotype was found many times. V and J are TRBV11-3 and TRBJ2-3; D tentatively reads TRBD1 or TRBD2 (5 bases each). Germline CDR1 SGHNT, CDR2 YENEEA. The CDR3 is 14 amino acids. V gave up 7 bases and J gave up 0 bases, with 11 bases separating them. Here the CDR3 DNA reads TGTGCCAGCACCCTGGGACCGAGCACAGATACGCAGTATTTT. Translated, it gives CASTLGPSTDTQYF.

Regarding this clonotype: One end of the junction fails to match germline, which may point to a read error. The chain is built from TRBV7-7 and TRBJ2-3; 11 positions match TRBD2. In germline, CDR1 is SSHAT, CDR2 FNYEAQ (reference sequence). CDR3 length: 14 residues. In DNA form, the CDR3 reads TGTGCTAGCAGCCCGCTAGCGGGAGGAGATACGCAGTATTTT. This gives the protein CASSPLAGGDTQYF. The complete variable domain, with remaining parts taken from reference TRBV7-7 and TRBJ2-3, reads GAGVSQSPRYKVTKRGQDVTLRCDPISSHATLYWYQQALGQGPEFLTYFNYEAQPDKSGLPSDRFSAERPEGSISTLTIQRTEQRDSAMYRCASSPLAGGDTQYFGPGTRLTVL.

The chain joins TRBV18 to TRBJ2-7; no definite D call. The CDR3 sequence is 13 residues long. Deletions cut 6 bases from V and 2 bases from J, with 11 bases between. Germline V gene sequence: CDR1 KGHSH, CDR2 LQKENI. Written as DNA, the CDR3 is TGTGCCAGCTCTCCGGCTGCTGCCTACGAGCAGTACTTC. Its protein is CASSPAAAYEQYF.

Ten or more counts support this clonotype. This chain links TRBV9 with TRBJ2-3; D gene ambiguous. The CDR3 sequence is 15 residues long. Trimming removed 0 bases at V and 1 base at J, with 9 bases between. Germline CDR1 reads SGDLS; CDR2 reads YYNGEE. CDR3 sequence reads: CASSVAPSRTDTQYF. CDR3 bases: TGTGCCAGCAGCGTAGCTCCTAGTCGCACAGATACGCAGTATTTT.

This clonotype was counted ten times or more. The chain joins TRBV12-3 or TRBV12-4 to TRBJ1-1; no clear D gene. V was shortened by 3 bases and J by 5 bases, with 7 bases between the two germline ends. The CDR3 extends over 12 amino acids. This chain's CDR3 is CASSFPETEAFF. Here the CDR3 DNA reads TGTGCCAGCAGTTTCCCGGAAACTGAAGCTTTCTTT.

The chain has TRBV28 and TRBJ2-6, with no clear D. In germline, CDR1 is MDHEN, CDR2 SYDVKM. The CDR3 has 15 amino acids. Trimming shortened V by 3 bases and J by 1 base, and 7 bases separated the two germline ends. The CDR3 reads CASSLEASGANVLTF. The CDR3 nucleotides read TGTGCCAGCAGTTTGGAAGCGTCTGGGGCCAACGTCCTGACTTTC.

At least ten counts were recorded for this clonotype. The chain has TRBV20-1 and TRBJ2-2; TRBD2 agrees at 10 bases. The V gene end was trimmed by 3 bases and the J gene end by 3 bases; junction bases not matched to a gene: 7. Germline CDR1 and CDR2: DFQATT and SNEGSKA (reference sequence). The CDR3 contains 16 residues. The CDR3 spells CSASSASGSHTGELFF. CDR3 nucleotide sequence: TGCAGTGCTAGCTCGGCTAGCGGGAGTCACACCGGGGAGCTGTTTTTT.

This clonotype was counted between two and nine times. A much more abundant neighbour one base away suggests this may be a read error. The chain couples TRBV5-1 to TRBJ1-1, with D uncertain. V gave up 0 bases and J gave up 4 bases, with 13 bases separating them. CDR3 length: 15 residues. The germline gives CDR1 SGHRS, CDR2 YFSETQ. For the CDR3, the DNA is TGCGCCAGCAGCTTGGCCAAGGTCGGTGGCACTGAAGCTTTCTTT. The encoded protein is CASSLAKVGGTEAFF.

This clonotype was observed many times. V is TRBV20-1 and J is TRBJ2-2; the D call may be TRBD1 or TRBD2 (5 bases each). The length of the CDR3 is 15 residues. Germline CDR1 and CDR2: DFQATT and SNEGSKA (reference sequence). V was clipped by 2 bases and J by 0 bases, with 10 bases between them. The CDR3: CSARIRDPNTGELFF. The CDR3 DNA sequence: TGCAGTGCTAGAATTCGGGACCCGAACACCGGGGAGCTGTTTTTT.

This clonotype was recorded at least ten times. In nucleotides, the CDR3 is TGCGCCAGCAGCCGACAGGGGTCGCCGACCTATGGCTACACCTTC. This gives the protein CASSRQGSPTYGYTF. The chain uses TRBV4-1 and TRBJ1-2, with 8 bases aligning to TRBD1. V lost 4 bases and J lost 4; bases outside the gene matches: 8. Germline V gene data show CDR1 as MGHRA and CDR2 as YSYEKL. The CDR3 runs to 15 residues.

This clonotype is a singleton in its sample. The rearrangement links TRBV2 to TRBJ1-1; TRBD1 agrees at 10 bases. CDR1 is SNHLY, CDR2 FYNNEI, per germline. Losses at the gene ends were 8 bases for V and 4 bases for J; bases not matched to a gene: 10. The CDR3 runs to 15 residues. This CDR3 reads CASCLSGTGVTEAFF. The CDR3 DNA is TGTGCCAGCTGCTTGTCTGGGACAGGGGTCACTGAAGCTTTCTTT.